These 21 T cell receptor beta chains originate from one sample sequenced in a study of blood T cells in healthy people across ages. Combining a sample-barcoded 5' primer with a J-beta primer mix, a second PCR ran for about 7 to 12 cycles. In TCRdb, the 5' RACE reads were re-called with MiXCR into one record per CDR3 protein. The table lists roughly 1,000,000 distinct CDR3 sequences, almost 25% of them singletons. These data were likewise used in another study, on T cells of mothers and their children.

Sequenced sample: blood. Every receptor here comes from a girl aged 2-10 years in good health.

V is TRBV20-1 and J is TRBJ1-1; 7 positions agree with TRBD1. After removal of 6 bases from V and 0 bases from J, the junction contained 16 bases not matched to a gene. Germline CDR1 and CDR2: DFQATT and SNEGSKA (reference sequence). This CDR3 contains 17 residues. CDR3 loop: CSAPPGGRQPMNTEAFF. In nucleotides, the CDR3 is TGCAGTGCCCCACCAGGGGGACGCCAACCGATGAACACTGAAGCTTTCTTT.

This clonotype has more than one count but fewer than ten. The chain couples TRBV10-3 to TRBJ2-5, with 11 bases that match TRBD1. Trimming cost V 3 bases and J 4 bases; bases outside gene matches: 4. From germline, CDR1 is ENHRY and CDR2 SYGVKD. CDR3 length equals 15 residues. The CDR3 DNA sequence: TGTGCCATCAGTGATCCGGGACAGGGGGGAGAGACCCAGTACTTC. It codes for CAISDPGQGGETQYF.

The CDR3 reads CASSPGVAYNEQFF. The DNA for the CDR3 is TGTGCCAGCTCACCAGGGGTTGCCTACAATGAGCAGTTCTTC. The V gene is TRBV18, the J gene TRBJ2-1, with unresolved D. With 2 bases removed from V and 2 bases from J, the gap between germline ends came to 7 bases. This CDR3 has 14 amino acids. The germline gives CDR1 KGHSH, CDR2 LQKENI.

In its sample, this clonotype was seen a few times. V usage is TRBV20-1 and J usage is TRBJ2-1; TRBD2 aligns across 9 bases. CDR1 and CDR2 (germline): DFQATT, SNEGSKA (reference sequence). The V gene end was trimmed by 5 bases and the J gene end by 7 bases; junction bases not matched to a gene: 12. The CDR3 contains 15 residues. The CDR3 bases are TGCAGTGCTCTAGATGGCCTAGCGGGGATTAATGAGCAGTTCTTC. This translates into CSALDGLAGINEQFF.

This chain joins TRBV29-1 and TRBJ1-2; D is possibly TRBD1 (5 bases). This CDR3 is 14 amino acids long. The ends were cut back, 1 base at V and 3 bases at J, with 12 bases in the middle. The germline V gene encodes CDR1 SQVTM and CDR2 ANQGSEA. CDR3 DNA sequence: TGCAGCGTTGAAGCGAAGGGGACGGACTATGGCTACACCTTC. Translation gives CSVEAKGTDYGYTF.

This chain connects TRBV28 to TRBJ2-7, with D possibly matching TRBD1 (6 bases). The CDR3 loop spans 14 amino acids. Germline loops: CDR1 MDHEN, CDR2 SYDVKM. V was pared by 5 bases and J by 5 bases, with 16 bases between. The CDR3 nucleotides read TGTGCCAGCAGTCCCCCCGTGGGGGCCCACGAGCAGTACTTC. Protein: CASSPPVGAHEQYF.

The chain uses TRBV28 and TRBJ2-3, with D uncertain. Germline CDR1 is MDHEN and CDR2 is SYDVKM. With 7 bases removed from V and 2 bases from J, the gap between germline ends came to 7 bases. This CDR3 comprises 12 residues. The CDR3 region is CASKETTDTQYF. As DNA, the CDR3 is TGTGCCAGCAAAGAGACCACAGATACGCAGTATTTT.

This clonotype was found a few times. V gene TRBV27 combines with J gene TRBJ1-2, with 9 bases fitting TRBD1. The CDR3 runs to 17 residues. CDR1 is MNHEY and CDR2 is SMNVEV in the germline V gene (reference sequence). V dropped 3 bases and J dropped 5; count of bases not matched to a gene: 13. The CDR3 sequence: CASSFSLGDRVSYGYTF. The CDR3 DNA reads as TGTGCCAGCAGTTTCTCCTTGGGGGACAGGGTGTCTTATGGCTACACCTTC.

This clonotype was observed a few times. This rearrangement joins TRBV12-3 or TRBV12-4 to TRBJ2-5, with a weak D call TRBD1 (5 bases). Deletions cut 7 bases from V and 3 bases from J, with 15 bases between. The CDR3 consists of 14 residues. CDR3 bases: TGTGCCAGCAACCCCCCGGACAACAAAGAGACCCAGTACTTC. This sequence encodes CASNPPDNKETQYF.

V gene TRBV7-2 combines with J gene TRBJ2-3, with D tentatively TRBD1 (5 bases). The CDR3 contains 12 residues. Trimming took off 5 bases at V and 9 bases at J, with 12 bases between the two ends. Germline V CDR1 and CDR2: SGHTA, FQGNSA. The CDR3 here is CASSPTGVTQYF. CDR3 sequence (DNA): TGTGCCAGCAGCCCCACAGGAGTCACGCAGTATTTT.

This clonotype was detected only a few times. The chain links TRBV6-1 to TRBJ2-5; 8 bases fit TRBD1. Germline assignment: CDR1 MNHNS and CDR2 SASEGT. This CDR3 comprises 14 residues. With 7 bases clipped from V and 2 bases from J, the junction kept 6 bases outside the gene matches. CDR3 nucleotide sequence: TGTGCCAGCACCTCGACAGGGGTACAAGAGACCCAGTACTTC. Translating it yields CASTSTGVQETQYF.

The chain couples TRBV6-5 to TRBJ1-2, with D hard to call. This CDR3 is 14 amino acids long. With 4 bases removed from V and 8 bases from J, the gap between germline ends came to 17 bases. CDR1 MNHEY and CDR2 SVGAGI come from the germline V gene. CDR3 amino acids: CASSSQSLSGGYTF. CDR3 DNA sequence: TGTGCCAGCAGTTCCCAGAGTCTATCGGGGGGCTACACCTTC.

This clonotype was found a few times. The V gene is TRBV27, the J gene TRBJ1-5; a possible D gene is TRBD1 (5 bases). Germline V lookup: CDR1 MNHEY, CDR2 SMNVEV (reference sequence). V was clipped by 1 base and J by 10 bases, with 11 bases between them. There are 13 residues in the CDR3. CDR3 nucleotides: TGTGCCAGCAGTTTATTTGGGGGGATCCCCCAGCATTTT. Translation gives CASSLFGGIPQHF.

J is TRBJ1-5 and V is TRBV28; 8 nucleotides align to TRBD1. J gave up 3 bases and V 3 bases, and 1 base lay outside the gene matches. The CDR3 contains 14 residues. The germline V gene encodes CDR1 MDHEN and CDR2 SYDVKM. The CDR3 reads CASSLDRDNQPQHF. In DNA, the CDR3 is TGTGCCAGCAGTTTGGACAGGGACAATCAGCCCCAGCATTTT.

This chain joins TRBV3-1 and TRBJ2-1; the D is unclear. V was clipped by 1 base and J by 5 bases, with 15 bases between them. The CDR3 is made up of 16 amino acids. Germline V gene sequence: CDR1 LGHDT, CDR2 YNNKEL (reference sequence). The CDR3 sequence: CASSQVGLGRNNEQFF. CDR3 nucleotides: TGTGCCAGCAGCCAAGTCGGGTTGGGAAGAAACAATGAGCAGTTCTTC.

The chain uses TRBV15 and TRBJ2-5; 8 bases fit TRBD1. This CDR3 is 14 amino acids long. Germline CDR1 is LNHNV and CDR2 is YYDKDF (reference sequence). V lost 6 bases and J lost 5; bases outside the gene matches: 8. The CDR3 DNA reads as TGTGCCACCAGTTCGACAGGGGTATTCGAGACCCAGTACTTC. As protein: CATSSTGVFETQYF.

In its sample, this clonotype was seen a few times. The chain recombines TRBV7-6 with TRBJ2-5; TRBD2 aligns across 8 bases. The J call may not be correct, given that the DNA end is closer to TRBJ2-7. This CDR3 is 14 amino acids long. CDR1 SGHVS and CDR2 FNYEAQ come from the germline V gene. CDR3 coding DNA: TGTGCCAGCAGCCAAGGCGGGGGGACCTACGAGCAGTACTTC. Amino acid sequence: CASSQGGGTYEQYF.

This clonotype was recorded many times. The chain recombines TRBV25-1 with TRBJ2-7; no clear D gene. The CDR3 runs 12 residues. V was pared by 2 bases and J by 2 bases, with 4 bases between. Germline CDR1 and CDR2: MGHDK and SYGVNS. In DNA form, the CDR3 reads TGTGCCAGCAGTGAAAGTCCCTACGAGCAGTACTTC. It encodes CASSESPYEQYF.

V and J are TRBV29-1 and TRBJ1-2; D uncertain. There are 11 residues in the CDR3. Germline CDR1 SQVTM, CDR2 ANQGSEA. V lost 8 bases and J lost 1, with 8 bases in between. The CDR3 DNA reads TGCAGCAACGAGCATAACTATGGCTACACCTTC. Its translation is CSNEHNYGYTF.

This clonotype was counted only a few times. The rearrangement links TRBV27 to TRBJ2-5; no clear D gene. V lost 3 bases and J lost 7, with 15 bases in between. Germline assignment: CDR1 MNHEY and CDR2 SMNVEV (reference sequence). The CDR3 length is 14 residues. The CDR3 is CASSFVALVGTQYF. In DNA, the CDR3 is TGTGCCAGCAGTTTCGTCGCGTTGGTGGGGACCCAGTACTTC.

CDR3 loop: CASKVNSYNEQFF. CDR3 coding DNA: TGTGCCAGCAAAGTAAACTCCTACAATGAGCAGTTCTTC. This chain links TRBV6-5 with TRBJ2-1; D unresolved. Trimming left V 7 bases short and J 0 bases short, with 7 bases between. This CDR3 contains 13 residues. CDR1 is MNHEY, CDR2 SVGAGI, per germline.